This T cell receptor beta chain is drawn from a study of blood T cell repertoires in COVID-19. The wider study: Researchers got acute and convalescent COVID-19 samples from the United States, Italy and Spain.

Using immunoSEQ multiplex PCR, the repertoire was profiled, and TCRdb retains in-frame clones only, with some absent. The sample shows 200,000 to 300,000 clones, around 89% of them seen only once. V lost 0 bases, J lost 7 bases, and 9 bases lay in between. The CDR3 has 13 amino acids. Per the germline V gene, CDR1 is LNHDA and CDR2 is SQIVND (reference sequence). The clonotype originates from a woman in her thirties who had recovered from COVID-19. The sequenced sample was PBMCs or T cells enriched from blood (not recorded which). The chain has TRBV19 and TRBJ1-1; D not certain. The CDR3 here is CASSIDWRYEAFF. The CDR3 DNA reads TGTGCCAGTAGTATAGATTGGAGGTATGAAGCTTTCTTT.